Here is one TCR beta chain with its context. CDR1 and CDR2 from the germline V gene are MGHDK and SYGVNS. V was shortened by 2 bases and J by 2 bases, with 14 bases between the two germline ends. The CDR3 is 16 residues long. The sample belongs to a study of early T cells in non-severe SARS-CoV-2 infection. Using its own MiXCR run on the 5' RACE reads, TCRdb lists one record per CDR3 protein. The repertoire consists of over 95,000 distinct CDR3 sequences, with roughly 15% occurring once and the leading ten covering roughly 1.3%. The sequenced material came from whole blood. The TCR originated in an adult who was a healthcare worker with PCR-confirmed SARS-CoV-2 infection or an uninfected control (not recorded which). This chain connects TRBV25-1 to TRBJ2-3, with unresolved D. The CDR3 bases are TGTGCCAGCAGTGAAAAGTGGCCTATCTCCACAGATACGCAGTATTTT. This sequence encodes CASSEKWPISTDTQYF.